What follows describes a single TCR beta chain. Per the authors' pipeline: Amplification with reference gene primers provided the estimates of nucleated cell counts. The assay was immunoSEQ multiplex PCR, and TCRdb's table has in-frame clones only and misses some. The V and J calls and clone size come from that table; D and trimming were worked out from the DNA. The data show about 300,000 clones, with 85% seen just once and 13% held by the top ten. These data belong to a study of blood T cell repertoires in COVID-19. As for the study in general: Researchers got acute and convalescent COVID-19 samples from the United States, Italy and Spain. Sources were T cells, B-cell-depleted T cells, or PBMCs; the material itself was cDNA or gDNA.

Germline CDR1 and CDR2: SGHAT and FQNNGV. This CDR3 region has 15 residues. Trimming took 6 bases from V and 8 from J; bases not matched to a gene: 14. This clonotype originated in a human donor in a cohort sampled during active COVID-19. The chain joins TRBV11-2 to TRBJ1-2; 8 bases align to TRBD1. The sample comprised peripheral blood. As DNA, the CDR3 is TGTGCCAGCAGTCCGAAGGGGACAGGACTAGGGGGCTACACCTTC. Its translation: CASSPKGTGLGGYTF.